This T cell receptor (beta chain) originates from a study of T cell repertoires in cytomegalovirus infection. Across the whole study: CMV infection and matching HLA type were both indicated by public TCR beta signatures.

The CDR3 loop spans 15 amino acids. J was trimmed by 7 bases and V by 5 bases; bases with no gene match: 10. Germline CDR1 MNHEY, CDR2 SVGAGI. TCRdb processed the reads anew with MiXCR; each CDR3 protein has one entry. The sample has about 740,000 distinct CDR3 sequences; about a third are singletons. Notes on this clonotype: Its target is not known.

Points from the study as a whole: The cumulative frequency of public TCR beta families identified carriers of CMV plus the relevant HLA. The response measured ex vivo was dominated by TCR beta clonotypes (HLA-C-restricted and CMV-specific).

The source is a human donor in good health (CMV status not recorded). Some clones in this sample may be carry-over from other donors' samples. The sequencing sample was made of PBMCs. The rearrangement joins TRBV6-5 to TRBJ2-1; TRBD2 agrees at 8 bases. This CDR3 is CASSVPGTSWNEQFF. The CDR3 nucleotides are TGTGCCAGCAGTGTCCCCGGGACTAGTTGGAATGAGCAGTTCTTC.